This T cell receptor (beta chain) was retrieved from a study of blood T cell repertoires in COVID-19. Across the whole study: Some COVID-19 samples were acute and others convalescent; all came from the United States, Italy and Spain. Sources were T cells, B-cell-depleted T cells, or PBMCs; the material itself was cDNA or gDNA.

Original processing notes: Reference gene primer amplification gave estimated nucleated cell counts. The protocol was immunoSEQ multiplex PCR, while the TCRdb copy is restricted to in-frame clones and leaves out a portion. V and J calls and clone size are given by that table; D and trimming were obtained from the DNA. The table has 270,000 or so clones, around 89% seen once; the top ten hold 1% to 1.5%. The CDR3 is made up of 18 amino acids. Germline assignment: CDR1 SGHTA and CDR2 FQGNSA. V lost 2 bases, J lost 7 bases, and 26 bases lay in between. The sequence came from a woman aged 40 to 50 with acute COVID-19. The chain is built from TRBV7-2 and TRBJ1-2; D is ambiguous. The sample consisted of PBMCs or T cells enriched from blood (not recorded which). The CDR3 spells CASSLSRIPGEREAGYTF. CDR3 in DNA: TGTGCCAGCAGCTTATCAAGAATTCCCGGGGAAAGGGAAGCTGGCTACACCTTC.